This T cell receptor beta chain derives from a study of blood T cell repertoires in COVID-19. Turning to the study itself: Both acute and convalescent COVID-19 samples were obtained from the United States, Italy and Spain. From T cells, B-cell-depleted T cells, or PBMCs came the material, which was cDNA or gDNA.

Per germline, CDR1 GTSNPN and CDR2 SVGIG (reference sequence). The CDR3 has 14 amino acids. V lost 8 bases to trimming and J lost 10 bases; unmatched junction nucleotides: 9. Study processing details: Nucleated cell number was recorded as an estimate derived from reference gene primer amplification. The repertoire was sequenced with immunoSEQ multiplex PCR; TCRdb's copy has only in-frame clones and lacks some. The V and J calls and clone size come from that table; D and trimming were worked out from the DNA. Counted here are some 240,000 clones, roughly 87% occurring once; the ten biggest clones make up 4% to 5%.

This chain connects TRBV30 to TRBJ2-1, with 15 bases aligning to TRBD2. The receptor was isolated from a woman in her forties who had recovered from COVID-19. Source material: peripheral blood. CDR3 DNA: TGTGCCCACGGACTAGCGGGAGGGCCCCTCGAGCAGTTCTTC. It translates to CAHGLAGGPLEQFF.